The T cell receptor beta chain under discussion was sequenced for a study of shared clonotypes between healthy human individuals. As concerns this clone: A far larger clone differs by one base, so this is likely a read error.

TCRdb's table, derived via immunoSEQ multiplex PCR, lists solely in-frame clones and lacks some. Among hundreds of thousands of clones listed, less than 80% were seen once. V was shortened by 3 bases and J by 8 bases, with 16 bases between the two germline ends. Germline V gene data show CDR1 as SQVTM and CDR2 as ANQGSEA. The CDR3 is made up of 13 amino acids. The TCR sequence derives from a middle-aged woman in good health. Some clones in this sample may be carry-over from other donors' samples. Material: PBMCs. The chain links TRBV29-1 to TRBJ1-1; D might be TRBD1 (6 bases). CDR3 region: CSVDEQGVGEAFF. CDR3 bases: TGCAGCGTTGACGAACAGGGAGTCGGCGAAGCTTTCTTT.